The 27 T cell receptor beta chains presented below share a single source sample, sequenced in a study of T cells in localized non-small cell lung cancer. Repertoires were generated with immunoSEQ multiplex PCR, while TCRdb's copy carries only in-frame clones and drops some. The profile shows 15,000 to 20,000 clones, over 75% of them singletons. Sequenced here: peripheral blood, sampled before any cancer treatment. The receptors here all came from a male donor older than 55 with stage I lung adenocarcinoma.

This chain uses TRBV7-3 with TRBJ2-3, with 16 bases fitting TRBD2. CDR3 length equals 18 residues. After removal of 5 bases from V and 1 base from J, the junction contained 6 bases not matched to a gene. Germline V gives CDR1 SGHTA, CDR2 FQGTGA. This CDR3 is CASSPTGTSGGGTDTQYF. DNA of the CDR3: TGTGCCAGCAGCCCCACCGGGACTAGCGGGGGGGGCACAGATACGCAGTATTTT.

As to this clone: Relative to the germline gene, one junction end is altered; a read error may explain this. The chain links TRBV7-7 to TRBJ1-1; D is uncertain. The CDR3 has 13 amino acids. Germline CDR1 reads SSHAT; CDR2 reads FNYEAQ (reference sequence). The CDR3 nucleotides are TGTGCTAGCAGCTCCTCAGTTTACACTGAAGCTTTCTTT. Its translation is CASSSSVYTEAFF.

The CDR3 bases are TGTGCCAGCAGCCTCGCAGCGACGCCTGGAAACACCATATATTTT. This sequence encodes CASSLAATPGNTIYF. V usage is TRBV11-2 and J usage is TRBJ1-3; D is uncertain. Germline lookup yields CDR1 SGHAT and CDR2 FQNNGV. CDR3 size: 15 residues. V lost 5 bases and J lost 2, with 13 bases in between. Full variable domain (rest looked up from reference TRBV11-2 and TRBJ1-3): EAGVAQSPRYKIIEKRQSVAFWCNPISGHATLYWYQQILGQGPKLLIQFQNNGVVDDSQLPKDRFSAERLKGVDSTLKIQPAKLEDSAVYLCASSLAATPGNTIYFGEGSWLTVV.

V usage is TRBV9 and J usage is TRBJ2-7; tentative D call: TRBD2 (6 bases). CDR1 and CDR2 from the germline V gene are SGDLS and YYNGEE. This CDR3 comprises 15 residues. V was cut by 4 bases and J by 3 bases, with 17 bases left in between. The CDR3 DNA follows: TGTGCCAGCAGCCCCCCCGGGACTCTGAGCTACGAGCAGTACTTC. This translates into CASSPPGTLSYEQYF.

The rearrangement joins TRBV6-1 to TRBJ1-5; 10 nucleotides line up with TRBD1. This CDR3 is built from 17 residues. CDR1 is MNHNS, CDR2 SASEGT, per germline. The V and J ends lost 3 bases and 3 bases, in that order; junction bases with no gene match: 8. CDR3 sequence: CASSDPTTGGYNQPQHF. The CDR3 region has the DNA TGTGCCAGCAGTGATCCCACGACAGGGGGCTACAATCAGCCCCAGCATTTT.

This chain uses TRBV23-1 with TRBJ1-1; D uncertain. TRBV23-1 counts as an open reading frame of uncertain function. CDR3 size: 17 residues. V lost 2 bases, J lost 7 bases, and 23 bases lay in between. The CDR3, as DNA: TGCGCCAGCAGTCAACCCCCCCCGGCTCAGCTTGACGTTGAAGCTTTCTTT. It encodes CASSQPPPAQLDVEAFF.

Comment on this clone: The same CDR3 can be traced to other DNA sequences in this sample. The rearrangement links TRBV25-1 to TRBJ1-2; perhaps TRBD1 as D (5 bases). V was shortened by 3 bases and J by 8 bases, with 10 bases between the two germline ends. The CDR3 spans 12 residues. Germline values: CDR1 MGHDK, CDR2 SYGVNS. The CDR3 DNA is TGTGCCAGCAGTGAGACCGGGGGGGGCTACACCTTC. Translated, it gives CASSETGGGYTF.

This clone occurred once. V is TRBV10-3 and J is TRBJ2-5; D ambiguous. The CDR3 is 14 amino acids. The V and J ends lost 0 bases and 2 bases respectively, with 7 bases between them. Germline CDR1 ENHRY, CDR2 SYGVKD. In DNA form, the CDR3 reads TGTGCCATCAGTGAGTCGGAACCACAAGAGACCCAGTACTTC. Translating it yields CAISESEPQETQYF.

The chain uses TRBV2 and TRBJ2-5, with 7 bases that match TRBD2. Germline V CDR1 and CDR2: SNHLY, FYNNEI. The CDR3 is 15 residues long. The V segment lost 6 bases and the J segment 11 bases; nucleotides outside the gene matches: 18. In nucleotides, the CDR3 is TGTGCCAGCAGGGGGGAGGCGGGAGCAGGAGGGGAGCAGTACTTC. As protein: CASRGEAGAGGEQYF.

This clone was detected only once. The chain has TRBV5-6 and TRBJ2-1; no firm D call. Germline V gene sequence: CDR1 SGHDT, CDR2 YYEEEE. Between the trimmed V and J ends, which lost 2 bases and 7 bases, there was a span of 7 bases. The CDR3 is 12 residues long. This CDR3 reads CASSFGRNEQFF. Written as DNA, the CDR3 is TGTGCCAGCAGCTTCGGCCGGAATGAGCAGTTCTTC.

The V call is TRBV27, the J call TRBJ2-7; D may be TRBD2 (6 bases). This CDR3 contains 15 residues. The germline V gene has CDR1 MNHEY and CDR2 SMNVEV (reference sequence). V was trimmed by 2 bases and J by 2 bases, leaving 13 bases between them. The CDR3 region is CASSLMGGRPYEQYF. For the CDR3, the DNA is TGTGCCAGCAGTTTAATGGGGGGTCGACCCTACGAGCAGTACTTC.

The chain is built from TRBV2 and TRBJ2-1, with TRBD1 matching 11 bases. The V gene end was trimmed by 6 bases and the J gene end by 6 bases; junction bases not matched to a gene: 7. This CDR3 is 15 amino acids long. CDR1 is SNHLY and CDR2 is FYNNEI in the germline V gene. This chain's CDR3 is CASRMDRGLGNEQFF. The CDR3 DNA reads TGTGCCAGCAGGATGGACAGGGGGCTAGGCAATGAGCAGTTCTTC.

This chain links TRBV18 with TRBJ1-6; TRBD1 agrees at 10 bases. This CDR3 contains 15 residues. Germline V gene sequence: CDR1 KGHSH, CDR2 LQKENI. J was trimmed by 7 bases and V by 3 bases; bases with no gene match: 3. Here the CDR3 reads CASSPPGQGNSPLHF. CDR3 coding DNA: TGTGCCAGCTCACCGCCGGGACAGGGGAATTCACCCCTCCACTTT.

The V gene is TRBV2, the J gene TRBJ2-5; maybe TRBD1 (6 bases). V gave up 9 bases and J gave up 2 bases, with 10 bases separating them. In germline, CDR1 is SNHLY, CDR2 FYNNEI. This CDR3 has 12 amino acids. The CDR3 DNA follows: TGTGCCAGTGGACAGTGGCAAGAGACCCAGTACTTC. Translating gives CASGQWQETQYF.

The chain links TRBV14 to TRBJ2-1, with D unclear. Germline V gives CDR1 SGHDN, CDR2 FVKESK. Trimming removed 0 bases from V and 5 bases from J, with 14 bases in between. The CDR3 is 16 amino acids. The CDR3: CASSQEGLTTHNEQFF. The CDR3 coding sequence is TGTGCCAGCAGCCAAGAGGGTCTGACCACCCACAATGAGCAGTTCTTC.

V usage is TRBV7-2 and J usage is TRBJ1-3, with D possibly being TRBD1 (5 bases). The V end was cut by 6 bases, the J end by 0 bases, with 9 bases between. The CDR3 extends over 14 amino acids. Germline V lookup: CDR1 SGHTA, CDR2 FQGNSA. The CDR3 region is CASRGDSSGNTIYF. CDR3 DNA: TGTGCCAGCAGGGGGGACTCCTCTGGAAACACCATATATTTT.

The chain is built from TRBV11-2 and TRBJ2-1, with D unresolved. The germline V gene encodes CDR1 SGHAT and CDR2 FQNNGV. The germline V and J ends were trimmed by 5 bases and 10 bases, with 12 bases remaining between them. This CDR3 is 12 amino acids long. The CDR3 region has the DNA TGTGCCAGCAGCGCCGAGCGCCTAGAGCAGTTCTTC. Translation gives CASSAERLEQFF.

Here the CDR3 DNA reads TGTGCCAGCAGTGAAGGGTTAGGGCTCCTCAACTATGGCTACACCTTC. This codes for CASSEGLGLLNYGYTF. The chain employs TRBV2 and TRBJ1-2; D ambiguous. V lost 1 base and J 2 bases, leaving 14 bases between the germline ends. This CDR3 region has 16 residues. The germline V gene encodes CDR1 SNHLY and CDR2 FYNNEI.

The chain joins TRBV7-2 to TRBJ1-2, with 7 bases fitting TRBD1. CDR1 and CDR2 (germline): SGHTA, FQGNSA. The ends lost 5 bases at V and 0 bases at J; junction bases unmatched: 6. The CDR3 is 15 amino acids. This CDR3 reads CASSGRGMTNYGYTF. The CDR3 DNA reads TGTGCCAGCAGCGGCAGGGGGATGACTAACTATGGCTACACCTTC.

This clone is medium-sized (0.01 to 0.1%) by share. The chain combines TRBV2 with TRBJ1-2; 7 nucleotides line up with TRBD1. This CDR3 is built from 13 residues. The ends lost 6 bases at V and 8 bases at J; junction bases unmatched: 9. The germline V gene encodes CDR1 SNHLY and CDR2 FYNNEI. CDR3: CASRLNRGFGYTF. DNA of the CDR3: TGTGCCAGCAGATTAAACAGGGGTTTCGGCTACACCTTC. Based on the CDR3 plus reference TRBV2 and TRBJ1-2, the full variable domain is EPEVTQTPSHQVTQMGQEVILRCVPISNHLYFYWYRQILGQKVEFLVSFYNNEISEKSEIFDDQFSVERPDGSNFTLKIRSTKLEDSAMYFCASRLNRGFGYTFGSGTRLTVV.

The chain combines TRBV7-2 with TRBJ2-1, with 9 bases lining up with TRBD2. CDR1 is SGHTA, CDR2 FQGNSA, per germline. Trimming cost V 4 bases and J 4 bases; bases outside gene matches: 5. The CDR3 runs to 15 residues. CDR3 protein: CASSYSSGAYNEQFF. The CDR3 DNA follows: TGTGCCAGCAGCTATTCTAGCGGGGCGTACAATGAGCAGTTCTTC.

The CDR3 here is CASSHLGDTGELFF. The CDR3 DNA reads as TGTGCCAGTAGTCACCTCGGGGACACCGGGGAGCTGTTTTTT. The gene calls are TRBV19 and TRBJ2-2, with D maybe TRBD2 (5 bases). The CDR3 is made up of 14 amino acids. The V gene's germline CDR1 is LNHDA and CDR2 SQIVND (reference sequence). V was clipped by 5 bases and J by 3 bases, with 10 bases between them.

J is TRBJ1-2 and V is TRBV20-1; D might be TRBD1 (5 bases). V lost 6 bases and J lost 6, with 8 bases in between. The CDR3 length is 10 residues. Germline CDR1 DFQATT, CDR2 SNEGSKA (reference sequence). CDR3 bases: TGCAGTGCGCAGGGAAATGGCTACACCTTC. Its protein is CSAQGNGYTF.

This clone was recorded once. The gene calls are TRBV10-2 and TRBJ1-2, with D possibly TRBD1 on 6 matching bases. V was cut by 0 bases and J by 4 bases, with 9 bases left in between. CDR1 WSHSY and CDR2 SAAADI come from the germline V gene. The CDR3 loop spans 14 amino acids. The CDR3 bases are TGCGCCAGCAGTGAGTCGGGGGCGGGCTATGGCTACACCTTC. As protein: CASSESGAGYGYTF.

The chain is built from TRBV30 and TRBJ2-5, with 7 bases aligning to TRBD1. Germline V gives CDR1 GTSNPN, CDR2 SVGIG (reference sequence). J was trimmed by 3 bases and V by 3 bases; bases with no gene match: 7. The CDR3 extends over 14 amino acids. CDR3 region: CAWSFDRDEETQYF. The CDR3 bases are TGTGCCTGGAGCTTTGACAGGGACGAAGAGACCCAGTACTTC.

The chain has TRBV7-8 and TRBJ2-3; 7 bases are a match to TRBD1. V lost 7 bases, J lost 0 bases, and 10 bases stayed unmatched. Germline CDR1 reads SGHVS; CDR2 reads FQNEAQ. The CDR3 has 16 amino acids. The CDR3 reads CASTQDRASSTDTQYF. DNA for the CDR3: TGTGCCAGCACCCAAGACAGGGCCTCTAGCACAGATACGCAGTATTTT.

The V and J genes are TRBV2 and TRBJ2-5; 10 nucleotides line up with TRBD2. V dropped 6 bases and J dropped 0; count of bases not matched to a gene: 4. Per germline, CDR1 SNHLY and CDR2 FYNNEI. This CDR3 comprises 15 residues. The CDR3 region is CASRLLAGNQETQYF. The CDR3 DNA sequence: TGTGCCAGCAGATTACTAGCGGGGAACCAAGAGACCCAGTACTTC.